The entry below gives a single T cell receptor beta chain sequence along with its context. MiXCR, applied by TCRdb to the 5' RACE reads, yields one record per CDR3 protein. The sample carries some 270,000 distinct CDR3 sequences, about 16% recorded once. This record comes from a study of T-cell memory formation after mild COVID-19. Study context: Clusters of TCRs were largely donor specific.

Germline V lookup: CDR1 SEHNR, CDR2 FQNEAQ (reference sequence). The CDR3 has 16 residues. Losses at the gene ends were 2 bases for V and 5 bases for J; bases not matched to a gene: 5. The chain has TRBV7-9 and TRBJ2-3, with 12 positions matching TRBD2. The sequenced material came from PBMCs or a T cell subset sorted from them (not recorded which). The sequence was collected from an adult woman who had mild COVID-19 (a few samples of this study predate the infection). Cell type and time point are not known. CDR3 loop: CASSLSASGRVDTQYF. In nucleotides, the CDR3 is TGTGCCAGCAGCTTATCGGCTAGCGGGAGGGTAGATACGCAGTATTTT.